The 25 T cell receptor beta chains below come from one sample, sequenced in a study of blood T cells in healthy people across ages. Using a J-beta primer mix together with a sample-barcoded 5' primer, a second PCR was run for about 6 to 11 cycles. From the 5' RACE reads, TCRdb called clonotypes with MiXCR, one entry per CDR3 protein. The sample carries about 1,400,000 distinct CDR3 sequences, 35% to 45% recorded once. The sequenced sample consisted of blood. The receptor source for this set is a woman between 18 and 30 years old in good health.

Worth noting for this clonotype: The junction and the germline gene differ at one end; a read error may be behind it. Here the CDR3 DNA reads TGTTCCAGCAGCCAGAGAGGCGATGAGCAGTTCTTC. Translating gives CSSSQRGDEQFF. The rearrangement uses TRBV3-1 and TRBJ2-1, with D unclear. Germline-derived CDR1 and CDR2 are LGHDT and YNNKEL (reference sequence). There are 12 residues in the CDR3.

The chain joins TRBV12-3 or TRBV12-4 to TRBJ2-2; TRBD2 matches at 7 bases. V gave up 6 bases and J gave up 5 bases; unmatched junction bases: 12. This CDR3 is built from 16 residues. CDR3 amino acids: CASSPGGSGVTGELFF. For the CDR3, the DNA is TGTGCCAGCAGCCCGGGTGGGAGCGGGGTAACCGGGGAGCTGTTTTTT.

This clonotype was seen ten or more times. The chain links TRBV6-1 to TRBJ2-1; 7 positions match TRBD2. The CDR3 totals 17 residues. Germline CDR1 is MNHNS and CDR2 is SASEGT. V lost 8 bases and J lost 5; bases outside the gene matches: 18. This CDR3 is CASATRAVPGGNNEQFF. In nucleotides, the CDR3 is TGTGCCAGCGCGACCAGGGCGGTCCCGGGGGGAAACAATGAGCAGTTCTTC.

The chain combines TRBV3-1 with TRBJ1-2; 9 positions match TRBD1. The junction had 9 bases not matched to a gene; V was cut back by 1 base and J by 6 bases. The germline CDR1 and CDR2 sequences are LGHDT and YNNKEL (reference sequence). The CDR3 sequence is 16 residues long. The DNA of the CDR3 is TGTGCCAGCAGCCAAGTTGGGACAGGGAGGAGAAATGGCTACACCTTC. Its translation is CASSQVGTGRRNGYTF.

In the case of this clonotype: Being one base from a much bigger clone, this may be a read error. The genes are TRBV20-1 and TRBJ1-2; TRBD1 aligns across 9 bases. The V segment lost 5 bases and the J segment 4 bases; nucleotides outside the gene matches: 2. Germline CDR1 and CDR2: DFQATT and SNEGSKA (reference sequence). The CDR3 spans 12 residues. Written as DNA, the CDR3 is TGCAGTGCTGGGGACAGGGTCTATGGCTACACCTTC. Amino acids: CSAGDRVYGYTF.

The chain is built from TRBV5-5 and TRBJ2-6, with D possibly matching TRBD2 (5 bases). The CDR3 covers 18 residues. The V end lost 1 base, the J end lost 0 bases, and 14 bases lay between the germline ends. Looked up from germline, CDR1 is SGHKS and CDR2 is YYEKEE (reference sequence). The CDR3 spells CASSLRTEKSSGANVLTF. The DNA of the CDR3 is TGTGCCAGCAGCTTGAGGACTGAAAAAAGCTCTGGGGCCAACGTCCTGACTTTC.

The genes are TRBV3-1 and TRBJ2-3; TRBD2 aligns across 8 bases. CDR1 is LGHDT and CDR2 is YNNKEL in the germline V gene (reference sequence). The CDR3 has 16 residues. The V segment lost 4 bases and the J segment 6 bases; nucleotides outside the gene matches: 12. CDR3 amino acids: CASSPGGAGEKDTQYF. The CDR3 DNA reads TGTGCCAGCAGCCCCGGGGGAGCGGGAGAAAAGGATACGCAGTATTTT.

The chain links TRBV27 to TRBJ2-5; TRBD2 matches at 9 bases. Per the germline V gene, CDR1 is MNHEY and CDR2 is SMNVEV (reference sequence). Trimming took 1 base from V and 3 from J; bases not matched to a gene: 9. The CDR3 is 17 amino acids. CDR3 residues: CASSLYPLSGGEETQYF. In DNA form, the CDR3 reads TGTGCCAGCAGTTTATATCCCCTTAGCGGGGGAGAAGAGACCCAGTACTTC.

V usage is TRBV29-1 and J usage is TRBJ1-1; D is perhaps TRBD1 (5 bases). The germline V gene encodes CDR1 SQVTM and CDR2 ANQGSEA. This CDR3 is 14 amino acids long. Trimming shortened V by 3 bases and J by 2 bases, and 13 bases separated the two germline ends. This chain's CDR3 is CSVELAGINTEAFF. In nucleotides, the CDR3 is TGCAGCGTTGAGCTAGCAGGGATTAACACTGAAGCTTTCTTT.

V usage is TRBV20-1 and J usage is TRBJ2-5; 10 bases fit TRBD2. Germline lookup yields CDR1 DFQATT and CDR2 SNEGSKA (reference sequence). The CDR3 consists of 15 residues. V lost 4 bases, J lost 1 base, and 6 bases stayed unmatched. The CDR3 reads CSATPLAGAQETQYF. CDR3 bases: TGCAGTGCTACTCCCCTAGCGGGAGCCCAAGAGACCCAGTACTTC.

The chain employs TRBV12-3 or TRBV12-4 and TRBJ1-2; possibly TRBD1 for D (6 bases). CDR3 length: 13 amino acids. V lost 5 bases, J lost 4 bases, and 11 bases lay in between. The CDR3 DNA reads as TGTGCCAGCAGTCTCCGGACAGTCTATGGCTACACCTTC. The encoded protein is CASSLRTVYGYTF.

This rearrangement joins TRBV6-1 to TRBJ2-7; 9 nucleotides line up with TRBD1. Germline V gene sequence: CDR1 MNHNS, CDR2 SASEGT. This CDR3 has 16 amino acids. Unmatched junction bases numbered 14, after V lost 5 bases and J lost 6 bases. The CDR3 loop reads CASSFSNRGRVGEQYF. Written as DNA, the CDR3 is TGTGCCAGCAGTTTCAGCAACAGGGGGCGAGTAGGCGAGCAGTACTTC.

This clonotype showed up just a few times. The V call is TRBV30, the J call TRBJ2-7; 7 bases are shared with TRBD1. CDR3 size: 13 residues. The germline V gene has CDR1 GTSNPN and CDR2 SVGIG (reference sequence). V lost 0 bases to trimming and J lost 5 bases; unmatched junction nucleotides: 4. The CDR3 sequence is CAWSVQGGNEQYF. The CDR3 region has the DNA TGTGCCTGGAGTGTACAAGGGGGCAACGAGCAGTACTTC.

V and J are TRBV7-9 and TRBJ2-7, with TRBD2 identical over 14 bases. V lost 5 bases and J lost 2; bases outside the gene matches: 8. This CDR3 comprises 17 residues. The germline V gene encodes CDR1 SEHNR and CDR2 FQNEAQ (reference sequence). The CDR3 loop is CASSKKGLAGEPYEQYF. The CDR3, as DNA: TGTGCCAGCAGCAAAAAGGGACTAGCGGGGGAGCCCTACGAGCAGTACTTC.

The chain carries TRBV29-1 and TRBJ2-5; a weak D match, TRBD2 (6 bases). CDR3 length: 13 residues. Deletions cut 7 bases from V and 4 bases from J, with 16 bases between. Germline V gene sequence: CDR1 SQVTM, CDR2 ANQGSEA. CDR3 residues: CSAARGLGETQYF. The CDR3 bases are TGCAGCGCGGCGCGGGGTTTGGGAGAGACCCAGTACTTC.

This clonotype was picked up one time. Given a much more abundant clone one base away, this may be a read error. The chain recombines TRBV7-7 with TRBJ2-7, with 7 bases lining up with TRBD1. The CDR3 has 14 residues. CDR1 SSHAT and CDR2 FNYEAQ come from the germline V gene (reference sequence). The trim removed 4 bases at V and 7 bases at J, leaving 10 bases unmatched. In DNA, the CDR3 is TGTGCCAGCAGCTCCGGGACAGCTGATAATGAGCAGTACTTC. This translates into CASSSGTADNEQYF. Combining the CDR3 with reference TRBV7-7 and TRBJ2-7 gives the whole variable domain GAGVSQSPRYKVTKRGQDVTLRCDPISSHATLYWYQQALGQGPEFLTYFNYEAQPDKSGLPSDRFSAERPEGSISTLTIQRTEQRDSAMYRCASSSGTADNEQYFGPGTRLTVT.

CDR3 amino acids: CASSEQVNSRGYTF. The CDR3 DNA is TGTGCCAGCAGTGAACAAGTCAATTCCAGGGGCTACACCTTC. The rearrangement links TRBV25-1 to TRBJ1-2; no clear D gene. CDR1 is MGHDK and CDR2 is SYGVNS in the germline V gene. The V gene lost 2 bases and the J gene lost 8 bases, with 15 bases spanning the gap. The CDR3 runs 14 residues.

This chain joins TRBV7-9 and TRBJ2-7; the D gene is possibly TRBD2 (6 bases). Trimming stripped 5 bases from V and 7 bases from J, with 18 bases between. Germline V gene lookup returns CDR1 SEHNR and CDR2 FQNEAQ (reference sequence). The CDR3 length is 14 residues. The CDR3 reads CASSLRTAGGEQYF. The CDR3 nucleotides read TGTGCCAGCAGCCTACGGACGGCAGGAGGGGAGCAGTACTTC.

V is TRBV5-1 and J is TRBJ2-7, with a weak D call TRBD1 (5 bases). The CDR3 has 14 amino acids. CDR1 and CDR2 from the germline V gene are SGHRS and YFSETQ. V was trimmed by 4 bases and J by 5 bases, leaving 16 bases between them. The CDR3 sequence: CASSPRPKGDEQYF. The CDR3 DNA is TGCGCCAGCAGCCCCCGGCCCAAAGGGGACGAGCAGTACTTC.

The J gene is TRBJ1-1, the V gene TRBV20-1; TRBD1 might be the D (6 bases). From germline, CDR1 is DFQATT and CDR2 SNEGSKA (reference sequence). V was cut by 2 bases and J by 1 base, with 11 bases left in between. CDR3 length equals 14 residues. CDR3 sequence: CSARPKDRNTEAFF. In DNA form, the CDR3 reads TGCAGTGCTAGACCTAAGGACAGGAACACTGAAGCTTTCTTT.

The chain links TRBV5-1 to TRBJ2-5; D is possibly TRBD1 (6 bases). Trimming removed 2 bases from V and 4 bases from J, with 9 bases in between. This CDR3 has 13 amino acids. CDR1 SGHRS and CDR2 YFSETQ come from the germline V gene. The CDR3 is CASSFEGVETQYF. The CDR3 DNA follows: TGCGCCAGCAGCTTCGAGGGGGTAGAGACCCAGTACTTC.

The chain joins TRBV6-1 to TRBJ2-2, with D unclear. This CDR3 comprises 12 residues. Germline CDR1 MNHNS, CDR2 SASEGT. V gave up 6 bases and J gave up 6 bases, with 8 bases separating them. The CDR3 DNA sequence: TGTGCCAGCAGGCGTGTGGCCGGGGAGCTGTTTTTT. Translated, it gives CASRRVAGELFF.

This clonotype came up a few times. DNA of the CDR3: TGTGCCAGCAGTTTATTACGGGTTTCGACCACTGAAGCTTTCTTT. Translated: CASSLLRVSTTEAFF. This chain connects TRBV28 to TRBJ1-1; the D is unclear. Trimming cost V 1 base and J 4 bases, with 13 bases left between them. The CDR3 extends over 15 amino acids. Germline V gives CDR1 MDHEN, CDR2 SYDVKM.

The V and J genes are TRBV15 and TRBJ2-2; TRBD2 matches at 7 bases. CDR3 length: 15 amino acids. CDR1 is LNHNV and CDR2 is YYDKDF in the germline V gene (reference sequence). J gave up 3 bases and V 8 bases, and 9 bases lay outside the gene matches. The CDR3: CATAGTINDTGELFF. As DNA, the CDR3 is TGTGCCACCGCCGGGACTATAAATGACACCGGGGAGCTGTTTTTT.

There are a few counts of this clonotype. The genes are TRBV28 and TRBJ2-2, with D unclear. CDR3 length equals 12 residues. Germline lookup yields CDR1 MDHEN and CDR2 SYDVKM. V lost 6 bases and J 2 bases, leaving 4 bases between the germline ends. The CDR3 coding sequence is TGTGCCAGCAGACATAACACCGGGGAGCTGTTTTTT. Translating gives CASRHNTGELFF.